This TCR beta chain emerged from a study of control samples from healthy donors and cancer patients. Clones were sequenced by immunoSEQ multiplex PCR, and TCRdb holds only the in-frame ones, with some missing. Among about 70,000 clones, about 89% were seen once, and the ten largest hold under 3%. This CDR3 is built from 15 residues. V lost 6 bases and J 0 bases, leaving 16 bases between the germline ends. Per germline, CDR1 SGHDT and CDR2 YYEEEE. The sequence was obtained from a woman in her forties or fifties with head and neck cancer. The chain is built from TRBV5-6 and TRBJ2-7; possibly TRBD1 for D (5 bases). The sequencing input was PBMCs. The CDR3 is CASTRRTDTSYEQYF. The CDR3 bases are TGTGCCAGCACCCGCCGAACGGACACCTCCTACGAGCAGTACTTC.